This T cell receptor (beta chain) was recovered during a study of radiation and T cells in renal cell carcinoma. Time point meaning: blood 2 weeks post-SBRT. Regarding treatment: 15 Gy SBRT to primary tumor, nephrectomy 4 weeks later. V lost 2 bases, J lost 1 base, and 14 bases lay in between. The CDR3 spans 16 residues. Germline loops: CDR1 SGHTA, CDR2 FQGNSA. The study's findings and limits: From baseline, blood top tumor clonotypes peaked at 2 weeks post-radiation.

Clones were read by immunoSEQ multiplex PCR, and TCRdb kept only the in-frame ones, dropping some. The table has some 130,000 clones, 70% to 90% seen once. This clone was recorded once. Its antigen is currently unknown. Sample: blood, taken from a patient whose treatment included radiotherapy and nephrectomy. The source of this sequence is a woman aged 55 to 70 with renal cell carcinoma. The V and J genes are TRBV7-2 and TRBJ1-1; possible D gene TRBD1, 6 bases. The CDR3 nucleotides read TGTGCCAGCAGCTTAAATGGCAGGGGTAAGAACACTGAAGCTTTCTTT. Its translation is CASSLNGRGKNTEAFF.